Presented here are 15 T cell receptor beta chains from one specimen sequenced in a study of CD4+ T cells in melanoma. Libraries were prepared by immunoSEQ multiplex PCR; TCRdb keeps only in-frame clonotypes and omits some of them. The sample yields about 140,000 clones, 85% to 95% seen once. The receptors derive from a human donor with melanoma.

The J gene is TRBJ1-4, the V gene TRBV4-1; a possible D gene is TRBD1 (6 bases). This CDR3 comprises 16 residues. Trimming left V 0 bases short and J 8 bases short, with 16 bases between. Germline CDR1 and CDR2: MGHRA and YSYEKL. CDR3 sequence reads: CASSQDLRGLREKLFF. As DNA, the CDR3 is TGCGCCAGCAGCCAAGATCTGCGGGGGCTACGGGAAAAACTGTTTTTT.

The chain carries TRBV30 and TRBJ2-3; 9 bases line up with TRBD2. After removal of 2 bases from V and 1 base from J, the junction contained 4 bases not matched to a gene. Germline CDR1 GTSNPN, CDR2 SVGIG (reference sequence). The CDR3 has 15 residues. This CDR3 reads CAWSPGGGGTDTQYF. For the CDR3, the DNA is TGTGCCTGGAGTCCTGGCGGGGGGGGCACAGATACGCAGTATTTT.

V gene TRBV4-1 combines with J gene TRBJ1-1; D remains ambiguous. Germline assignment: CDR1 MGHRA and CDR2 YSYEKL. CDR3 length: 17 amino acids. The V and J ends lost 2 bases and 2 bases respectively, with 18 bases between them. CDR3 nucleotides: TGCGCCAGCAGCCAACTTTCCGGGCGCACAATAAACACTGAAGCTTTCTTT. As protein: CASSQLSGRTINTEAFF.

V gene TRBV15 combines with J gene TRBJ1-5; maybe TRBD1 (6 bases). The CDR3 consists of 16 residues. Trimming removed 5 bases at V and 4 bases at J, with 18 bases between. Germline V CDR1 and CDR2: LNHNV, YYDKDF (reference sequence). The CDR3 sequence: CATSRNREAGNQPQHF. CDR3 in DNA: TGTGCCACCAGCCGCAACAGGGAGGCAGGGAATCAGCCCCAGCATTTT.

As DNA, the CDR3 is TGCAGCGTGGGGACAGGCCGTCAGGGGGCCAACGTCCTGACTTTC. Its protein product is CSVGTGRQGANVLTF. The V and J genes are TRBV29-1 and TRBJ2-6, with 8 bases aligning to TRBD1. This CDR3 comprises 15 residues. V shed 6 bases and J 4 bases; nucleotides not matched to a gene: 8. Germline lookup yields CDR1 SQVTM and CDR2 ANQGSEA.

The CDR3 coding sequence is TGTGCCAGTAGTATATCCCCCCAACAGGCAACTAATGAAAAACTGTTTTTT. It codes for CASSISPQQATNEKLFF. This sequence joins TRBV19 and TRBJ1-4; tentatively, D is TRBD1 (5 bases). The CDR3 consists of 17 residues. Germline-derived CDR1 and CDR2 are LNHDA and SQIVND (reference sequence). Trimming pared 2 bases from V and 0 bases from J, leaving 13 bases between.

The chain combines TRBV9 with TRBJ2-1; TRBD2 aligns across 10 bases. The germline V gene has CDR1 SGDLS and CDR2 YYNGEE. The CDR3 covers 16 residues. The junction had 11 bases not matched to a gene; V was cut back by 5 bases and J by 6 bases. DNA for the CDR3: TGTGCCAGCAGTATAAAACTAGCGGGGTATTCCAATGAGCAGTTCTTC. Translated, it gives CASSIKLAGYSNEQFF.

The rearrangement uses TRBV27 and TRBJ2-3; tentative D call: TRBD1 (5 bases). Trimming removed 0 bases at V and 0 bases at J, with 7 bases between. Germline CDR1 is MNHEY and CDR2 is SMNVEV (reference sequence). The CDR3 length is 15 residues. The CDR3 region is CASSLSRQSTDTQYF. The DNA of the CDR3 is TGTGCCAGCAGTTTATCGCGACAGAGCACAGATACGCAGTATTTT.

This clone appeared once. The chain has TRBV30 and TRBJ1-2; D not certain. Germline CDR1 GTSNPN, CDR2 SVGIG (reference sequence). V shed 1 base and J shed 0 bases, with 0 bases lying between them. The CDR3 spans 11 residues. CDR3 sequence: CAWSANYGYTF. For the CDR3, the DNA is TGTGCCTGGAGTGCTAACTATGGCTACACCTTC.

The gene calls are TRBV12-5 and TRBJ1-5; D is undetermined. V lost 3 bases and J lost 7, with 13 bases in between. This CDR3 comprises 14 residues. Germline V gene data show CDR1 as LGHNT and CDR2 as FRNRAP. CDR3 sequence (DNA): TGTGCTAGTGGTTTCTGGGCCAGCGGGCAGCCCCAGCATTTT. Translated: CASGFWASGQPQHF.

V is TRBV4-1 and J is TRBJ2-3; D is unclear. Germline values: CDR1 MGHRA, CDR2 YSYEKL. With 1 base removed from V and 0 bases from J, the gap between germline ends came to 11 bases. The CDR3 consists of 16 residues. DNA of the CDR3: TGCGCCAGCAGCCAAGCCCTGGGAATTAGCACAGATACGCAGTATTTT. Translation: CASSQALGISTDTQYF.

This chain connects TRBV29-1 to TRBJ1-4; 9 bases map to TRBD1. The V gene's germline CDR1 is SQVTM and CDR2 ANQGSEA. The CDR3 is made up of 12 amino acids. J was trimmed by 8 bases and V by 7 bases; bases with no gene match: 5. CDR3 nucleotide sequence: TGCAGCGCGAGACAGGGGGGAGAAAAACTGTTTTTT. As protein: CSARQGGEKLFF.

V gene TRBV6-5 combines with J gene TRBJ2-7; D ambiguous. The CDR3 extends over 14 amino acids. CDR1 MNHEY and CDR2 SVGAGI come from the germline V gene. V gave up 10 bases and J gave up 0 bases, with 16 bases separating them. The CDR3 loop is CATTLGRSSYEQYF. CDR3 sequence (DNA): TGTGCCACCACTTTGGGCCGGAGCTCCTACGAGCAGTACTTC.

The chain carries TRBV5-4 and TRBJ2-2, with 11 bases lining up with TRBD2. CDR3 length: 16 residues. Germline CDR1 is SGHNT and CDR2 is YYREEE (reference sequence). The V segment lost 0 bases and the J segment 8 bases; nucleotides outside the gene matches: 6. As DNA, the CDR3 is TGTGCCAGCAGCTTGGAACTAGCGGGGGTTGCTGGGGAGCTGTTTTTT. It specifies CASSLELAGVAGELFF.

J is TRBJ1-3 and V is TRBV19; TRBD1 matches 11 bases. There are 15 residues in the CDR3. Looked up from germline, CDR1 is LNHDA and CDR2 is SQIVND (reference sequence). V shed 10 bases, J shed 1 base, and the junction held 6 bases outside the gene matches. DNA of the CDR3: TGTGCCACCAGGACAGGGGGCGAGTCTGGAAACACCATATATTTT. Its translation: CATRTGGESGNTIYF.